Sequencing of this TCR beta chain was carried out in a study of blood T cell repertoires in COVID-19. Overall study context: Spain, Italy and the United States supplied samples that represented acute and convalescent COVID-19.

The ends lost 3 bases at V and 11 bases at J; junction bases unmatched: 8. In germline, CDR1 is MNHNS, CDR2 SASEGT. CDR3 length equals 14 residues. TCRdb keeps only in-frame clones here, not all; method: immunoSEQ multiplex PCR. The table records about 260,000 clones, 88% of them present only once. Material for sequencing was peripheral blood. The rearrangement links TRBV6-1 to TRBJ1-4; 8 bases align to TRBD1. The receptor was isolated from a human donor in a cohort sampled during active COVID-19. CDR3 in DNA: TGTGCCAGCAGTGATCGGGGCAGGGGGCGGAAACTGTTTTTT. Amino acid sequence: CASSDRGRGRKLFF.